This T cell receptor beta chain was identified during a study of T cells in Graves' hyperthyroidism and ophthalmopathy. Study-wide results and caveats: Among clonotypes expanded in thyroid above 0.001, most were also found in blood. Using 13 V-J features, a model discriminated ophthalmopathy from stable hyperthyroidism.

Newly diagnosed hyperthyroidism patients aged 18 to 65 years had disease lasting under 2 months. Not enrolled were patients with uncontrolled infection, other autoimmune disease, pregnancy or lactation. From RNA transcripts, TCR beta CDR3 regions were amplified. The HTBI primer set was used in a first-round RT-PCR of the TCR CDR3. TCRdb reprocessed the multiplex PCR reads with MiXCR, giving one entry per CDR3 protein. The sample holds just over 550,000 distinct CDR3 sequences, about 43% seen once. This clonotype was found many times. Its cognate antigen is unknown. The junction differs from germline at one of its ends, possibly a read error. This CDR3 is 15 amino acids long. Germline V gives CDR1 LNHNV, CDR2 YYDKDF (reference sequence).

The chain has TRBV15 and TRBJ1-5, with 7 bases matching TRBD1. Sequencing was carried out using peripheral blood or thyroid tissue (not recorded which). This TCR was sampled from a woman aged 18 to 35 with Graves' hyperthyroidism. The CDR3 DNA reads as TGTGCCACCGGCAGAGATCGGGCAGGGGGGCAGCCCCAGCATTTT. It specifies CATGRDRAGGQPQHF.